A single sample gave rise to the 29 T cell receptor beta chains below, sequenced in a study of T cell responses to AZD1222 COVID-19 vaccine. Data came from immunoSEQ multiplex PCR; TCRdb stores just in-frame clones and leaves some out. The data show 110,000 or so clones, with 70% to 90% seen just once and approximately 16% held by the top ten. The source material was peripheral blood, sampled 28 days after the second AZD1222 dose. The source of these receptors is an adult who received the AZD1222 COVID-19 vaccine.

The CDR3 is CASSQDPDYSYEQYF. The CDR3 DNA reads TGTGCCAGCAGCCAAGATCCAGACTACAGCTACGAGCAGTACTTC. The genes are TRBV3-1 (or the pseudogene TRBV3-2) and TRBJ2-7; possibly TRBD2 for D (5 bases). Germline assignment: CDR1 LGHDT and CDR2 YNNKEL (reference sequence). The V end lost 0 bases, the J end lost 3 bases, and 12 bases lay between the germline ends. This CDR3 has 15 amino acids.

This clone was counted a single time. The J gene is TRBJ1-6, the V gene TRBV10-3, with D perhaps matching TRBD1 (6 bases). This CDR3 is 12 amino acids long. V lost 11 bases and J lost 8, with 13 bases in between. Germline-derived CDR1 and CDR2 are ENHRY and SYGVKD. In nucleotides, the CDR3 is TGTGCCGTAGGCAGGGGTGATTCACCCCTCCACTTT. It encodes CAVGRGDSPLHF.

The chain couples TRBV28 to TRBJ2-7; D is possibly TRBD1 (6 bases). The CDR3 consists of 13 residues. Trimming pared 4 bases from V and 2 bases from J, leaving 9 bases between. Germline assignment: CDR1 MDHEN and CDR2 SYDVKM. The DNA of the CDR3 is TGTGCCAGCAGTTGGGGGACAACCTACGAGCAGTACTTC. Its translation: CASSWGTTYEQYF.

The V call is TRBV5-1, the J call TRBJ1-2; 7 bases match TRBD1. Trimming removed 0 bases from V and 8 bases from J; junction bases left unmatched: 1. The CDR3 spans 12 residues. The germline CDR1 and CDR2 sequences are SGHRS and YFSETQ. DNA for the CDR3: TGCGCCAGCAGCTTGGGACAGGGCGGCTACACCTTC. Protein product: CASSLGQGGYTF.

A few counts support this clone. This chain joins TRBV9 and TRBJ1-6; D gene uncertain. Per germline, CDR1 SGDLS and CDR2 YYNGEE. The V end was cut by 1 base, the J end by 6 bases, with 11 bases between. The CDR3 has 15 amino acids. CDR3 sequence (DNA): TGTGCCAGCAGCGTAAACCACTTCGGTAATTCACCCCTCCACTTT. The encoded protein is CASSVNHFGNSPLHF. Full variable domain (rest looked up from reference TRBV9 and TRBJ1-6): DSGVTQTPKHLITATGQRVTLRCSPRSGDLSVYWYQQSLDQGLQFLIQYYNGEERAKGNILERFSAQQFPDLHSELNLSSLELGDSALYFCASSVNHFGNSPLHFGNGTRLTVT.

V and J are TRBV4-1 and TRBJ1-5; D is unresolved. With 1 base removed from V and 0 bases from J, the gap between germline ends came to 13 bases. Germline CDR1 MGHRA, CDR2 YSYEKL. This CDR3 comprises 17 residues. CDR3 in amino acids: CASSQGGSTFSNQPQHF. The CDR3 DNA is TGCGCCAGCAGCCAAGGAGGGTCGACGTTTAGCAATCAGCCCCAGCATTTT.

The gene calls are TRBV4-3 and TRBJ1-2; D is ambiguous. This CDR3 has 15 amino acids. V shed 0 bases and J shed 3 bases, with 11 bases lying between them. CDR1 LGHNA and CDR2 YSLEER come from the germline V gene. CDR3 loop: CASSQDWGGDYGYTF. CDR3 bases: TGCGCCAGCAGCCAAGATTGGGGAGGTGACTATGGCTACACCTTC.

The V call is TRBV9, the J call TRBJ1-1, with D unclear. This CDR3 is built from 14 residues. V was trimmed by 0 bases and J by 1 base, leaving 7 bases between them. Germline CDR1 reads SGDLS; CDR2 reads YYNGEE. The CDR3 here is CASSVVAENTEAFF. CDR3 sequence (DNA): TGTGCCAGCAGCGTAGTGGCGGAGAACACTGAAGCTTTCTTT.

V is TRBV25-1 and J is TRBJ1-2, with TRBD1 matching over 9 bases. The CDR3 is 16 residues long. The germline gives CDR1 MGHDK, CDR2 SYGVNS. J lost 7 bases, V lost 4 bases, and 13 bases had no gene match. CDR3 sequence: CASSGRLPGQGFGYTF. As DNA, the CDR3 is TGTGCCAGCAGTGGGCGCCTTCCGGGACAGGGATTTGGCTACACCTTC.

This sequence joins TRBV5-1 and TRBJ1-5, with D possibly TRBD1 on 6 matching bases. The V gene lost 0 bases and the J gene lost 7 bases, with 11 bases spanning the gap. The CDR3 totals 14 residues. The germline V gene has CDR1 SGHRS and CDR2 YFSETQ. The CDR3 loop is CASSLEGVGQPQHF. The CDR3, as DNA: TGCGCCAGCAGCTTGGAGGGGGTGGGACAGCCCCAGCATTTT.

CDR3 DNA: TGTGCCAGCAGCCAAGATCTTTGGCTCCTTAATGAGCAGTTCTTC. Translation gives CASSQDLWLLNEQFF. The V gene is TRBV3-1 (or the pseudogene TRBV3-2), the J gene TRBJ2-1; no clear D. Germline loops: CDR1 LGHDT, CDR2 YNNKEL (reference sequence). The V end was cut by 0 bases, the J end by 7 bases, with 13 bases between. The CDR3 runs 15 residues.

The V and J genes are TRBV7-9 and TRBJ2-1, with D possibly being TRBD2 (6 bases). CDR3 length: 15 residues. The V gene lost 3 bases and the J gene lost 7 bases, with 16 bases spanning the gap. Germline values: CDR1 SEHNR, CDR2 FQNEAQ (reference sequence). The CDR3 region has the DNA TGTGCCAGCAGCTTCACGGGGGAGCCCTTAAATGAGCAGTTCTTC. It encodes CASSFTGEPLNEQFF.

The rearrangement joins TRBV29-1 to TRBJ1-4; 7 positions match TRBD1. With V trimmed by 8 bases and J by 3 bases, 12 bases remained unmatched. CDR3 size: 15 residues. The germline CDR1 and CDR2 sequences are SQVTM and ANQGSEA. CDR3 loop: CSFRDSRYSNEKLFF. The CDR3 DNA is TGCAGCTTCCGGGACAGTCGGTACTCTAATGAAAAACTGTTTTTT.

The V gene is TRBV19, the J gene TRBJ2-7; 8 bases agree with TRBD1. CDR3 length: 15 amino acids. The V and J ends lost 3 bases and 5 bases, in that order; junction bases with no gene match: 9. Germline V gene sequence: CDR1 LNHDA, CDR2 SQIVND (reference sequence). DNA for the CDR3: TGTGCCAGTAGTATCAAGGGACAGGTAACGAACGAGCAGTACTTC. Translating it yields CASSIKGQVTNEQYF. The entire variable domain, with the rest obtained from reference TRBV19 and TRBJ2-7, is as follows: DGGITQSPKYLFRKEGQNVTLSCEQNLNHDAMYWYRQDPGQGLRLIYYSQIVNDFQKGDIAEGYSVSREKKESFPLTVTSAQKNPTAFYLCASSIKGQVTNEQYFGPGTRLTVT.

CDR3 amino acids: CASSSTGYGHYEQYF. Here the CDR3 DNA reads TGTGCCAGCAGTTCGACAGGGTACGGACACTACGAGCAGTACTTC. J is TRBJ2-7 and V is TRBV6-5, with 7 bases aligning to TRBD1. CDR1 and CDR2 from the germline V gene are MNHEY and SVGAGI. The CDR3 contains 15 residues. The ends lost 4 bases at V and 3 bases at J; junction bases unmatched: 9.

The chain is built from TRBV7-6 and TRBJ2-1; 9 bases agree with TRBD2. V lost 2 bases and J lost 3; bases outside the gene matches: 5. The length of the CDR3 is 16 residues. Germline CDR1 is SGHVS and CDR2 is FNYEAQ. CDR3 residues: CASSLQAGGNYNEQFF. CDR3 coding DNA: TGTGCCAGCAGCTTACAAGCGGGGGGCAACTACAATGAGCAGTTCTTC.

This chain connects TRBV4-1 to TRBJ2-2; no definite D call. V was trimmed by 4 bases and J by 7 bases, leaving 19 bases between them. The CDR3 loop spans 16 amino acids. Germline CDR1 MGHRA, CDR2 YSYEKL. CDR3 region: CASSPPNSRLHGELFF. DNA for the CDR3: TGCGCCAGCAGCCCCCCGAACTCGAGACTTCACGGGGAGCTGTTTTTT.

The rearrangement uses TRBV3-1 (or the pseudogene TRBV3-2) and TRBJ2-7; 7 bases are a match to TRBD2. CDR1 is LGHDT and CDR2 is YNNKEL in the germline V gene (reference sequence). V lost 0 bases and J lost 3; bases outside the gene matches: 14. This CDR3 spans 18 amino acids. CDR3: CASSQDFGKRGGGYEQYF. CDR3 coding DNA: TGTGCCAGCAGCCAAGATTTTGGCAAGCGGGGAGGCGGCTACGAGCAGTACTTC.

J is TRBJ2-7 and V is TRBV10-2; TRBD1 is a possible D gene (5 bases). The CDR3 runs 12 residues. Trimming pared 7 bases from V and 6 bases from J, leaving 13 bases between. Germline V CDR1 and CDR2: WSHSY, SAAADI. The CDR3 nucleotides read TGCGCCAGCAACGCTGGGGCCCCCGAGCAGTACTTC. Translation: CASNAGAPEQYF.

The rearrangement uses TRBV10-3 and TRBJ2-7, with D maybe TRBD1 (5 bases). Trimming removed 0 bases from V and 3 bases from J, with 12 bases in between. Germline-derived CDR1 and CDR2 are ENHRY and SYGVKD. This CDR3 is built from 15 residues. CDR3 region: CAISESIGHFYEQYF. The CDR3, as DNA: TGTGCCATCAGTGAGTCGATTGGACACTTCTACGAGCAGTACTTC.

This sequence joins TRBV11-2 and TRBJ1-1; no reliable D call. This CDR3 region has 14 residues. Germline V gene lookup returns CDR1 SGHAT and CDR2 FQNNGV. The V and J ends lost 3 bases and 4 bases respectively, with 12 bases between them. The CDR3 loop is CASSFGPIGTEAFF. As DNA, the CDR3 is TGTGCCAGCAGCTTTGGACCAATCGGCACTGAAGCTTTCTTT.

The gene calls are TRBV7-2 and TRBJ1-2, with D uncertain. The CDR3 loop spans 13 amino acids. V lost 1 base and J lost 8, with 11 bases in between. CDR1 and CDR2 from the germline V gene are SGHTA and FQGNSA. The CDR3 DNA sequence: TGTGCCAGCAGCTTAGTCCTATCTCGAGGCTACACCTTC. Translating gives CASSLVLSRGYTF.

Only one count was recorded for this clone. Mismatch with germline at one junction end may stem from a read error. The chain is built from TRBV27 and TRBJ2-1; D gene unclear. The CDR3 has 12 amino acids. Germline CDR1 is MNHEY and CDR2 is SMNVEV (reference sequence). The CDR3 loop is CASKTPYGQILF. Here the CDR3 DNA reads TGTGCCAGCAAGACACCGTACGGTCAAATTCTCTTC.

This rearrangement joins TRBV7-2 to TRBJ1-5, with D unclear. This CDR3 has 16 residues. Germline V gene sequence: CDR1 SGHTA, CDR2 FQGNSA. V was trimmed by 2 bases and J by 3 bases, leaving 14 bases between them. For the CDR3, the DNA is TGTGCCAGCAGCTTAAGCGCAGGCTCCGCCAATCAGCCCCAGCATTTT. It yields the protein CASSLSAGSANQPQHF. The full variable domain, its missing parts supplied by reference TRBV7-2 and TRBJ1-5, is GAGVSQSPSNKVTEKGKDVELRCDPISGHTALYWYRQSLGQGLEFLIYFQGNSAPDKSGLPSDRFSAERTGGSVSTLTIQRTQQEDSAVYLCASSLSAGSANQPQHFGDGTRLSIL.

The genes are TRBV5-4 and TRBJ2-2; 9 bases are shared with TRBD1. The junction had 9 bases not matched to a gene; V was cut back by 4 bases and J by 5 bases. The CDR3 has 16 residues. Germline CDR1 SGHNT, CDR2 YYREEE (reference sequence). The CDR3 protein is CASSTLTGGRTGELFF. For the CDR3, the DNA is TGTGCCAGCAGCACATTGACAGGGGGTAGGACCGGGGAGCTGTTTTTT.

The CDR3 spells CASSEGRGQNNEQFF. CDR3 coding DNA: TGTGCCAGCAGTGAGGGGCGGGGACAGAACAATGAGCAGTTCTTC. The rearrangement uses TRBV2 and TRBJ2-1; D is perhaps TRBD1 (7 bases). The CDR3 has 15 amino acids. Per the germline V gene, CDR1 is SNHLY and CDR2 is FYNNEI. Deletions cut 3 bases from V and 5 bases from J, with 14 bases between.

This chain connects TRBV7-7 to TRBJ2-7, with TRBD2 matching over 7 bases. The CDR3 totals 13 residues. Germline assignment: CDR1 SSHAT and CDR2 FNYEAQ (reference sequence). After removal of 3 bases from V and 7 bases from J, the junction contained 6 bases not matched to a gene. The CDR3 DNA sequence: TGTGCCAGCAGCTTCTCGAGAGCGGGAGAGCAGTACTTC. This codes for CASSFSRAGEQYF.

CDR3 DNA: TGTGCCAGCAGGCATATCGGGGCGGGCTATGGCTACACCTTC. It codes for CASRHIGAGYGYTF. The V call is TRBV27, the J call TRBJ1-2; possible D gene TRBD1, 5 bases. This CDR3 contains 14 residues. Trimming shortened V by 6 bases and J by 4 bases, and 15 bases separated the two germline ends. The germline gives CDR1 MNHEY, CDR2 SMNVEV (reference sequence).

The chain couples TRBV5-1 to TRBJ2-3, with 12 positions matching TRBD1. The germline gives CDR1 SGHRS, CDR2 YFSETQ. With V trimmed by 3 bases and J by 7 bases, 9 bases remained unmatched. CDR3 length: 16 residues. DNA for the CDR3: TGCGCCAGCAGCTGGGCCGGGACAGGGGGCATGAATACGCAGTATTTT. Translating gives CASSWAGTGGMNTQYF. Drawing the rest from reference TRBV5-1 and TRBJ2-3, the complete variable domain is KAGVTQTPRYLIKTRGQQVTLSCSPISGHRSVSWYQQTPGQGLQFLFEYFSETQRNKGNFPGRFSGRQFSNSRSEMNVSTLELGDSALYLCASSWAGTGGMNTQYFGPGTRLTVL.